The 10 T cell receptor beta chains reported below all come from one sample, sequenced in a study of OX40 agonist ivuxolimab in advanced cancers. TCRdb's copy holds only in-frame clones and misses some; the assay was immunoSEQ multiplex PCR. The repertoire has approximately 100,000 clones, around 88% of them found once; the top ten carry 0.45% to 0.55%. Source: CD4+ or CD8+ T cells sorted from blood, taken in a trial of the OX40 agonist ivuxolimab. The origin of the receptors is an adult with an advanced solid tumor such as melanoma, head and neck, liver or kidney cancer.

This clone was counted a few times. The chain combines TRBV11-2 with TRBJ1-2, with no clear D. Deletions cut 2 bases from V and 4 bases from J, with 5 bases between. This CDR3 is built from 12 residues. Per the germline V gene, CDR1 is SGHAT and CDR2 is FQNNGV. The CDR3 loop is CASSLRGYGYTF. CDR3 coding DNA: TGTGCCAGCAGCTTACGAGGCTATGGCTACACCTTC.

V and J are TRBV11-1 and TRBJ2-3; a possible D gene is TRBD1 (6 bases). V lost 5 bases and J lost 4, with 16 bases in between. The CDR3 runs to 15 residues. CDR1 and CDR2 from the germline V gene are SGHAT and FQDESV (reference sequence). In nucleotides, the CDR3 is TGTGCCAGCAGCCTCGGCCTCGAGGGGGCAGATACGCAGTATTTT. Translated: CASSLGLEGADTQYF.

This rearrangement joins TRBV5-1 to TRBJ2-3; the D gene is possibly TRBD2 (7 bases). The germline CDR1 and CDR2 sequences are SGHRS and YFSETQ. The length of the CDR3 is 14 residues. The V and J ends lost 7 bases and 1 base respectively, with 13 bases between them. For the CDR3, the DNA is TGCGCCAGCGAAGAGGGGGGGGGCACAGATACGCAGTATTTT. Translation gives CASEEGGGTDTQYF.

The chain couples TRBV11-2 to TRBJ2-1, with TRBD2 matching 10 bases. V was pared by 4 bases and J by 9 bases, with 3 bases of the junction left unmatched. CDR1 SGHAT and CDR2 FQNNGV come from the germline V gene. This CDR3 spans 13 amino acids. In DNA form, the CDR3 reads TGTGCCAGCAGCTCAGCGGGGGGGGCTGAGCAGTTCTTC. Protein sequence: CASSSAGGAEQFF. The whole variable domain, filled in from reference TRBV11-2 and TRBJ2-1, reads EAGVAQSPRYKIIEKRQSVAFWCNPISGHATLYWYQQILGQGPKLLIQFQNNGVVDDSQLPKDRFSAERLKGVDSTLKIQPAKLEDSAVYLCASSSAGGAEQFFGPGTRLTVL.

The chain couples TRBV7-3 to TRBJ1-1; no definite D call. The ends were cut back, 1 base at V and 7 bases at J, with 13 bases in the middle. Per germline, CDR1 SGHTA and CDR2 FQGTGA. This CDR3 is 14 amino acids long. CDR3 nucleotides: TGTGCCAGCAGCTTAAGACGGGAAACCGGTGAAGCTTTCTTT. Residues: CASSLRRETGEAFF. Together with reference TRBV7-3 and TRBJ1-1, the CDR3 gives the full variable domain: GAGVSQTPSNKVTEKGKYVELRCDPISGHTALYWYRQSLGQGPEFLIYFQGTGAADDSGLPNDRFFAVRPEGSVSTLKIQRTERGDSAVYLCASSLRRETGEAFFGQGTRLTVV.

The count of this clone is one. V and J are TRBV21-1 and TRBJ1-1; TRBD1 is the table's D call, not checked against the DNA. TRBV21-1 is labeled a pseudogene. This CDR3 is built from 17 residues. The CDR3 protein is CASSKAAVTLMNTEAFF. The CDR3 region has the DNA TGTGCCAGCAGCAAAGCTGCAGTAACCCTCATGAACACTGAAGCTTTCTTT.

The chain employs TRBV7-3 and TRBJ2-1; 7 bases line up with TRBD2. Trimming cost V 5 bases and J 7 bases; bases outside gene matches: 8. This CDR3 comprises 14 residues. Looked up from germline, CDR1 is SGHTA and CDR2 is FQGTGA. The CDR3 DNA sequence: TGTGCCAGCAGCCGGGGGGTTGCGTGGAATGAGCAGTTCTTC. Translating gives CASSRGVAWNEQFF. The variable domain in full, with the rest retrieved from reference TRBV7-3 and TRBJ2-1, is GAGVSQTPSNKVTEKGKYVELRCDPISGHTALYWYRQSLGQGPEFLIYFQGTGAADDSGLPNDRFFAVRPEGSVSTLKIQRTERGDSAVYLCASSRGVAWNEQFFGPGTRLTVL.

V and J are TRBV4-2 and TRBJ2-7; D remains unclear. V was cut by 0 bases and J by 4 bases, with 7 bases left in between. This CDR3 has 13 residues. Germline CDR1 reads LGHNA; CDR2 reads YNFKEQ. The chain's CDR3 is CASSQEVVYEQYF. The CDR3 nucleotides read TGTGCCAGCAGCCAAGAAGTGGTTTACGAGCAGTACTTC.

This chain links TRBV5-4 with TRBJ1-2; the match to TRBD1 covers 9 bases. The CDR3 has 14 amino acids. V lost 2 bases and J lost 5; bases outside the gene matches: 4. The germline V gene encodes CDR1 SGHNT and CDR2 YYREEE (reference sequence). The CDR3 loop reads CASSLPGTGYGYTF. The CDR3 DNA is TGTGCCAGCAGCTTACCTGGGACAGGGTATGGCTACACCTTC.

This chain connects TRBV5-4 to TRBJ2-5, with D perhaps TRBD2 (7 bases). This CDR3 has 15 amino acids. Trimming shortened V by 4 bases and J by 3 bases, and 16 bases separated the two germline ends. CDR1 SGHNT and CDR2 YYREEE come from the germline V gene (reference sequence). The CDR3 is CASSPPGGVKETQYF. DNA for the CDR3: TGTGCCAGCAGCCCTCCGGGGGGCGTAAAAGAGACCCAGTACTTC.